This T cell receptor (beta chain) was recovered during a study of T cells in Graves' hyperthyroidism and ophthalmopathy (dated by TCRdb to between 2017 and 2020). Regarding the research as a whole: Peripheral blood samples were taken at the time of initial diagnosis, prior to any treatment. A discovery cohort of about a hundred patients, roughly 43 with Graves' ophthalmopathy and more than 55 with stable Graves' hyperthyroidism, was used to find distinguishing TCR V-J signatures. Whether ophthalmopathy could be predicted prospectively was tested in an independent validation cohort made up of some 20 hyperthyroidism patients plus 17 patients who later progressed to ophthalmopathy. The roughly 100 discovery patients were randomly divided into training and test sets at a 7:3 ratio. Thyroid tissue and blood T-cell repertoires from several Graves' hyperthyroidism patients were also compared in the study. Following sampling, methimazole starting at 30 mg daily was given to hyperthyroidism patients, and high-dose intravenous methylprednisolone was given to ophthalmopathy patients. According to the paper, TCR Vbeta CDR3 sequencing was carried out on some 140 peripheral blood samples, which came from approximately 41 ophthalmopathy, around 74 hyperthyroidism and approximately 17 progressor patients. What the work shows at the level of the full study, not this receptor alone: In validation, the model predicted progression to ophthalmopathy a median of about 6.5 months before onset, with roughly 70% sensitivity and 72.22% specificity. Most expanded thyroid clonotypes (frequency above 0.001) were also detected in blood, suggesting blood repertoires may reflect thyroid immune responses. A model built on a 13 V-J signature distinguished ophthalmopathy from stable hyperthyroidism, reaching 85% to 90% sensitivity and approximately 83% specificity in cross-validation and 80%/75% in testing. Sample size was not statistically predetermined, and blinding of investigators to group allocation was not performed.

In the ophthalmopathy patients, disease was moderately to severely active, with a Clinical Activity Score of 3 or more, a NOSPECS grade of 4 or more, and a duration of less than 3 months. Patients with uncontrolled infections, other autoimmune diseases, pregnancy or lactation were excluded. Clinical symptoms, serum thyroxine and TRAb, thyroid ultrasound, and orbital computed tomography formed the basis for the diagnoses. PBMCs were separated from around 9.1 ml of fresh peripheral blood using Ficoll-Paque density gradient centrifugation. Total RNA was extracted using Trizol reagent, and RNA quality was assessed on an Agilent 2100 Bioanalyzer. TCR beta CDR3 regions were amplified from RNA transcripts. The first round of RT-PCR for the TCR CDR3 was performed with the HTBI primer set and the Qiagen OneStep RT-PCR kit. A second multiplex PCR round built the libraries, followed by size selection and purification. Libraries were sequenced paired-end with 100 bp reads on an Illumina HiSeq2000. Per the original workflow: SOAPnuke was used to process the raw data, with reads discarded if the reads contained adapters or uncalled bases, had a mean Phred below 15, or lacked an exact constant-primer or identifier match. High-quality paired reads were merged using COPE v1.2.5, and each unique nucleotide sequence was defined as a clonotype. MiTCR v1.1 was used to align the clonotypes against IMGT TRBV, TRBD and TRBJ reference segments. Only V-J combinations with frequency above 0.0001, covering about 99% of repertoires, were analysed. A TCS score was defined as the ratio of F50 (clonal expansion) to E x V (chaos), with BLOSUM62-based TCRdist applied between CDR3 peptides within each V-J. Welch's t-statistics and random forest reduced around 520 V-J features to 10 to 15, which were used in a naive Bayes classifier (R e1071). In-frame beta chains were kept once TCRdb had trimmed the public reads at Q25 with fastp and called clones with MiXCR. Identical CDR3 proteins give one entry, which carries the most common genes and DNA. TCRdb, not the original authors, processed these V and J calls. This sample has 250,000 or so distinct CDR3 sequences in its table, and roughly 15% of those were observed once. The top ten clonotypes cover around 26% of the sample.

Spanning cysteine to phenylalanine, the CDR3 consists of 14 amino acids. The DNA shown is the 42-base CDR3, in frame from base 1. Per the germline V gene, MNHNS is the CDR1 and SASEGT is the CDR2. Compared with germline, V lacks 0 bases and J lacks 8 bases; bases without a gene match: 1. Notes on this clonotype: No antigen is known for it. There are no base qualities to consult, and no much larger clone falls within one base.

Sequencing was done on a sample of blood. The source of this sequence is a woman between 18 and 29 years old with Graves' ophthalmopathy. The V and J genes are TRBV6-1 and TRBJ2-1; TRBD2 agrees with 10 junctional bases. The CDR3 protein is CASSEASGRYEQFF. The DNA reads TGTGCCAGCAGTGAAGCTAGCGGGAGGTATGAGCAGTTCTTC.